One and the same sample provided the 8 T cell receptor beta chains below, sequenced in a study of control samples from healthy donors and cancer patients. Sequencing used immunoSEQ multiplex PCR; TCRdb keeps in-frame clones, though not all of them. The sample shows about 63,000 clones, around 87% of them seen only once. The specimen was PBMCs. All receptors come from a woman in her sixties or seventies with lung cancer.

The chain links TRBV5-1 to TRBJ1-1, with D possibly TRBD1 on 5 matching bases. Deletions cut 0 bases from V and 5 bases from J, with 8 bases between. Germline V gene data show CDR1 as SGHRS and CDR2 as YFSETQ. This CDR3 contains 13 residues. In nucleotides, the CDR3 is TGCGCCAGCAGCTTGGTGGGGCCTACTGAAGCTTTCTTT. As protein: CASSLVGPTEAFF.

The rearrangement uses TRBV3-1 (or the pseudogene TRBV3-2) and TRBJ2-1, with 8 bases fitting TRBD2. The ends lost 4 bases at V and 7 bases at J; junction bases unmatched: 9. CDR3 length equals 15 residues. Germline V gives CDR1 LGHDT, CDR2 YNNKEL (reference sequence). CDR3 coding DNA: TGTGCCAGCAGCCCACCGGGGGGGCCTTTTAATGAGCAGTTCTTC. It specifies CASSPPGGPFNEQFF.

The chain couples TRBV6-5 to TRBJ1-5; D perhaps matches TRBD1 (5 bases). Trimming shortened V by 0 bases and J by 0 bases, and 9 bases separated the two germline ends. Germline V CDR1 and CDR2: MNHEY, SVGAGI. The CDR3 totals 16 residues. CDR3 sequence (DNA): TGTGCCAGCAGTTACTCTAGGGGAGGTAGCAATCAGCCCCAGCATTTT. Its translation: CASSYSRGGSNQPQHF.

The chain joins TRBV27 to TRBJ1-6; D not resolved. This CDR3 contains 18 residues. In germline, CDR1 is MNHEY, CDR2 SMNVEV (reference sequence). The V end was cut by 6 bases, the J end by 0 bases, with 18 bases between. The CDR3 DNA follows: TGTGCCAGCAGACCGACAATTCGCATCAGCTCCTATAATTCACCCCTCCACTTT. It encodes CASRPTIRISSYNSPLHF.

The V call is TRBV5-1, the J call TRBJ1-1, with a possible D match to TRBD1 (5 bases). The CDR3 is 14 residues long. Germline V gives CDR1 SGHRS, CDR2 YFSETQ. Trimming removed 7 bases from V and 3 bases from J, with 16 bases in between. The DNA for the CDR3 is TGCGCCAGCGGAAAGTCCGGGGGGGACACTGAAGCTTTCTTT. Amino acids: CASGKSGGDTEAFF.

The genes are TRBV5-1 and TRBJ1-1; 9 bases agree with TRBD1. V was pared by 6 bases and J by 3 bases, with 6 bases of the junction left unmatched. The germline gives CDR1 SGHRS, CDR2 YFSETQ. The CDR3 extends over 14 amino acids. Here the CDR3 reads CASTSQGADTEAFF. The CDR3 nucleotides read TGCGCCAGCACTTCACAGGGGGCAGACACTGAAGCTTTCTTT.

The table lists this clone with a count of one. The chain carries TRBV5-1 and TRBJ1-4, with D hard to call. The germline V gene has CDR1 SGHRS and CDR2 YFSETQ. This CDR3 is built from 16 residues. V lost 2 bases to trimming and J lost 10 bases, with 21 bases between them. The CDR3 is CASSLDSVASLGKLFF. The CDR3 region has the DNA TGCGCCAGCAGCTTAGACTCGGTGGCTAGTCTTGGAAAACTGTTTTTT.

The rearrangement joins TRBV19 to TRBJ2-2, with TRBD1 matching 11 bases. The ends lost 9 bases at V and 5 bases at J; junction bases unmatched: 11. There are 16 residues in the CDR3. Germline V gene sequence: CDR1 LNHDA, CDR2 SQIVND (reference sequence). CDR3 DNA: TGTGCCAGGATTTTCCCGGGACAGGGGGTGACCGGGGAGCTGTTTTTT. Residues: CARIFPGQGVTGELFF.